A single sample is the source of the 21 T cell receptor beta chains below, sequenced in a study of response to subunit inactivated influenza vaccine. TCRdb called the RT-PCR reads again in MiXCR, with one record for every CDR3 protein. The sample gives 650,000 to 800,000 distinct CDR3 sequences, more than 11% of which show up once; less than 9% is in the top ten. This sample comprised PBMCs from blood, obtained around 14 days before vaccination. These receptors were taken from a man aged 50-60 years who received an inactivated influenza vaccine.

The table lists this clonotype with a few counts. The V and J genes are TRBV3-1 and TRBJ2-7, with D tentatively TRBD2 (5 bases). Between the trimmed V and J ends, which lost 4 bases and 0 bases, there was a span of 22 bases. This CDR3 is built from 18 residues. The germline gives CDR1 LGHDT, CDR2 YNNKEL (reference sequence). CDR3 region: CASSPGWEVGVASYEQYF. In DNA form, the CDR3 reads TGTGCCAGCAGCCCTGGCTGGGAAGTCGGGGTGGCCTCCTACGAGCAGTACTTC.

This clonotype was recorded a few times. As DNA, the CDR3 is TGTGCCAGCAGCGTTCACGGGGCTACTCAAGAGACCCAGTACTTC. Translation: CASSVHGATQETQYF. The rearrangement joins TRBV9 to TRBJ2-5; possibly TRBD1 or TRBD2 for D (5 bases each). The CDR3 loop spans 15 amino acids. Trimming cost V 2 bases and J 2 bases, with 13 bases left between them. Looked up from germline, CDR1 is SGDLS and CDR2 is YYNGEE.

The chain carries TRBV2 and TRBJ1-1; no reliable D call. CDR3 length equals 13 residues. The V gene's germline CDR1 is SNHLY and CDR2 FYNNEI. The V and J ends lost 11 bases and 0 bases respectively, with 13 bases between them. The CDR3 protein is CAGSELMNTEAFF. CDR3 bases: TGTGCCGGATCTGAACTCATGAACACTGAAGCTTTCTTT.

J is TRBJ1-1 and V is TRBV3-1; TRBD1 matches 7 bases. Germline CDR1 LGHDT, CDR2 YNNKEL (reference sequence). The CDR3 spans 15 residues. Trimming cost V 6 bases and J 0 bases; bases outside gene matches: 7. The CDR3: CASRQTGALNTEAFF. CDR3 in DNA: TGTGCCAGCAGACAAACAGGGGCCTTGAACACTGAAGCTTTCTTT.

This chain links TRBV14 with TRBJ2-1; 9 bases map to TRBD2. The length of the CDR3 is 14 residues. Unmatched junction bases numbered 8, after V lost 1 base and J lost 13 bases. Germline assignment: CDR1 SGHDN and CDR2 FVKESK. The CDR3 DNA follows: TGTGCCAGCAGCCAAGTAGCGGGAGTAGTAGGTCAGTTCTTC. Translated, it gives CASSQVAGVVGQFF. The entire variable domain, with the rest obtained from reference TRBV14 and TRBJ2-1, is as follows: EAGVTQFPSHSVIEKGQTVTLRCDPISGHDNLYWYRRVMGKEIKFLLHFVKESKQDESGMPNNRFLAERTGGTYSTLKVQPAELEDSGVYFCASSQVAGVVGQFFGPGTRLTVL.

This clonotype was recorded a few times. This rearrangement joins TRBV2 to TRBJ2-2; D ambiguous. V was cut by 4 bases and J by 8 bases, with 11 bases left in between. Looked up from germline, CDR1 is SNHLY and CDR2 is FYNNEI. This CDR3 is built from 13 residues. The CDR3 region is CASSALLRGELFF. For the CDR3, the DNA is TGTGCCAGCAGTGCTCTTCTACGAGGGGAGCTGTTTTTT.

The V gene is TRBV5-1, the J gene TRBJ2-5, with 8 bases that match TRBD2. CDR1 and CDR2 from the germline V gene are SGHRS and YFSETQ. The junction had 7 bases not matched to a gene; V was cut back by 4 bases and J by 5 bases. The CDR3 contains 14 residues. CDR3 in amino acids: CASSPGLDGETQYF. CDR3 bases: TGCGCCAGCAGCCCGGGACTAGATGGGGAGACCCAGTACTTC.

This chain connects TRBV5-4 to TRBJ2-1; D possibly corresponds to TRBD2 (5 bases). The germline V and J ends were trimmed by 4 bases and 0 bases, with 14 bases remaining between them. Germline V gives CDR1 SGHNT, CDR2 YYREEE (reference sequence). This CDR3 contains 16 residues. The DNA of the CDR3 is TGTGCCAGCAGCCAAGGGAGCCCGAGCTCCTACAATGAGCAGTTCTTC. This encodes CASSQGSPSSYNEQFF. Looking up the rest from reference TRBV5-4 and TRBJ2-1 gives the full variable domain: ETGVTQSPTHLIKTRGQQVTLRCSSQSGHNTVSWYQQALGQGPQFIFQYYREEENGRGNFPPRFSGLQFPNYSSELNVNALELDDSALYLCASSQGSPSSYNEQFFGPGTRLTVL.

This clonotype was detected many times. The chain carries TRBV18 and TRBJ2-1; TRBD1 matches at 9 bases. The J segment lost 7 bases and the V segment lost 3 bases, leaving 16 bases of the junction unmatched. Germline CDR1 and CDR2: KGHSH and LQKENI. The CDR3 has 18 amino acids. CDR3 region: CASSPQLPGTGNLNEQFF. The DNA of the CDR3 is TGTGCCAGCTCACCCCAATTACCCGGGACAGGGAATTTGAATGAGCAGTTCTTC.

This sequence joins TRBV28 and TRBJ2-1; 15 bases are a match to TRBD2. Germline lookup yields CDR1 MDHEN and CDR2 SYDVKM. V shed 5 bases, J shed 12 bases, and the junction held 11 bases outside the gene matches. The CDR3 totals 16 residues. Here the CDR3 reads CASSTMGTSGRIRQFF. CDR3 bases: TGTGCCAGCAGTACCATGGGGACTAGCGGGAGGATTAGGCAGTTCTTC.

This clonotype is a singleton in its sample. The CDR3 sequence: CAISVSPRQGKPDLFF. The DNA for the CDR3 is TGTGCCATCAGTGTTTCCCCGAGACAGGGCAAACCAGATCTGTTTTTT. The chain is built from TRBV10-3 and TRBJ1-4; 7 bases fit TRBD1. From germline, CDR1 is ENHRY and CDR2 SYGVKD. The CDR3 length is 16 residues. The V segment lost 4 bases and the J segment 14 bases; nucleotides outside the gene matches: 19.

This chain uses TRBV6-2 or TRBV6-3 with TRBJ2-6, with D hard to call. Trimming shortened V by 5 bases and J by 0 bases, and 5 bases separated the two germline ends. CDR3 length: 14 amino acids. Germline values: CDR1 MNHEY, CDR2 SVGEGT. This chain's CDR3 is CASSDHSGANVLTF. CDR3 nucleotide sequence: TGTGCCAGCAGTGACCACTCTGGGGCCAACGTCCTGACTTTC.

This clonotype has only a few counts. The rearrangement uses TRBV4-1 and TRBJ2-7; TRBD2 aligns across 7 bases. CDR1 MGHRA and CDR2 YSYEKL come from the germline V gene. The CDR3 contains 13 residues. After removal of 6 bases from V and 4 bases from J, the junction contained 6 bases not matched to a gene. CDR3 bases: TGCGCCAGCAGTAGGTGGGGGGGTTACGAGCAGTACTTC. Protein: CASSRWGGYEQYF.

This clonotype was observed a handful of times. The CDR3 sequence: CASSLARDRGSEQYF. In DNA, the CDR3 is TGTGCCAGCAGCTTAGCGCGGGACAGGGGTTCCGAGCAGTACTTC. The rearrangement links TRBV7-6 to TRBJ2-7; 10 positions agree with TRBD1. CDR1 SGHVS and CDR2 FNYEAQ come from the germline V gene. The CDR3 spans 15 residues. J lost 6 bases, V lost 0 bases, and 5 bases had no gene match.

Many counts were recorded for this clonotype. J is TRBJ2-3 and V is TRBV5-1, with D possibly being TRBD1 (6 bases). The V end was cut by 4 bases, the J end by 4 bases, with 13 bases between. The CDR3 covers 14 residues. Looked up from germline, CDR1 is SGHRS and CDR2 is YFSETQ. This chain's CDR3 is CASSPQGSSDTQYF. As DNA, the CDR3 is TGCGCCAGCAGCCCACAGGGTTCCTCAGATACGCAGTATTTT.

This clonotype occurred a few times. This chain joins TRBV7-2 and TRBJ2-7; no definite D call. The CDR3 is made up of 12 amino acids. From germline, CDR1 is SGHTA and CDR2 FQGNSA. Deletions cut 5 bases from V and 4 bases from J, with 9 bases between. The CDR3 DNA reads TGTGCCAGCAGCCGTCTGGGGTACGAGCAGTACTTC. Translated: CASSRLGYEQYF. Filled out from reference TRBV7-2 and TRBJ2-7, the complete variable domain reads GAGVSQSPSNKVTEKGKDVELRCDPISGHTALYWYRQSLGQGLEFLIYFQGNSAPDKSGLPSDRFSAERTGGSVSTLTIQRTQQEDSAVYLCASSRLGYEQYFGPGTRLTVT.

This clonotype was counted only a few times. The chain carries TRBV4-3 and TRBJ1-2; D not certain. CDR1 and CDR2 from the germline V gene are LGHNA and YSLEER. The CDR3 is made up of 15 amino acids. V was trimmed by 0 bases and J by 8 bases, leaving 16 bases between them. Here the CDR3 DNA reads TGCGCCAGCAGCCAAGAGGAGTTTCCGGCGGGGGGCTACACCTTC. It is translated as CASSQEEFPAGGYTF.

This clonotype was recorded a few times. This chain uses TRBV2 with TRBJ2-7; 10 bases match TRBD2. CDR1 and CDR2 (germline): SNHLY, FYNNEI. Losses at the gene ends were 6 bases for V and 4 bases for J; bases not matched to a gene: 12. CDR3 size: 16 residues. The CDR3 DNA sequence: TGTGCCAGCAGCTATCTAGCGGGAGAGTTTTCTTACGAGCAGTACTTC. Its translation: CASSYLAGEFSYEQYF.

This clonotype was detected ten times or more. One end of the junction does not line up with germline, which may come from a read error. The rearrangement joins TRBV12-3 or TRBV12-4 to TRBJ2-1; 7 bases line up with TRBD2. The CDR3 sequence is 15 residues long. The CDR3 loop reads CASSPSGGSYNEQFF. As DNA, the CDR3 is TGCGCCAGCAGTCCTAGCGGAGGCTCCTACAATGAGCAGTTCTTC.

This clonotype was detected a few times. The genes are TRBV2 and TRBJ1-2; D remains ambiguous. V was trimmed by 1 base and J by 4 bases, leaving 16 bases between them. From germline, CDR1 is SNHLY and CDR2 FYNNEI. CDR3 length: 16 amino acids. This CDR3 is CASSEESRVPGYGYTF. CDR3 in DNA: TGTGCCAGCAGTGAAGAGTCGAGGGTACCAGGCTATGGCTACACCTTC.

In its sample, this clonotype was seen a few times. The chain is built from TRBV5-1 and TRBJ1-1; D uncertain. This CDR3 is built from 13 residues. V gave up 4 bases and J gave up 5 bases, with 12 bases separating them. The germline V gene encodes CDR1 SGHRS and CDR2 YFSETQ. Here the CDR3 DNA reads TGCGCCAGCAGCCCCCGGCCAGAGACTGAAGCTTTCTTT. Translated, it gives CASSPRPETEAFF.